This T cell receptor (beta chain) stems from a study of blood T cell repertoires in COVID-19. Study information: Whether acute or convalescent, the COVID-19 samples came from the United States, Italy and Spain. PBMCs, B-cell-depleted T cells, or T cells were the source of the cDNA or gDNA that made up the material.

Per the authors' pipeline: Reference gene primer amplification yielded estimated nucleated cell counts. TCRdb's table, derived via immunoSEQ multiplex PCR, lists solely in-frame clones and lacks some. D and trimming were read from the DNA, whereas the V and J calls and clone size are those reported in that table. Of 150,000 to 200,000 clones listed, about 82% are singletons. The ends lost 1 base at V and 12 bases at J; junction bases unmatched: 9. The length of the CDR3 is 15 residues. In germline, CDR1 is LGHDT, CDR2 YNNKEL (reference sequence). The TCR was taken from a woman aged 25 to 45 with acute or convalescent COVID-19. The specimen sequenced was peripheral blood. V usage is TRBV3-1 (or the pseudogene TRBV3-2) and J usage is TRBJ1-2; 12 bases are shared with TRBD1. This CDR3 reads CASSQGAGTGGANTF. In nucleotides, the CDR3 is TGTGCCAGCAGCCAAGGCGCCGGGACAGGGGGCGCCAACACCTTC.